A selection of T cell receptor beta chains follows, all from one sample in a study of technical replicates of blood from a handful of donors. The data were produced by immunoSEQ multiplex PCR, yet TCRdb's version contains in-frame clones alone and is incomplete. The table includes approximately 78,000 clones, 80% to 95% detected once. Sample: T cells isolated from PBMCs. Receptors were obtained from a human donor in good health. The CDR3 runs from the conserved cysteine through the conserved F or W. A D gene is named only where the DNA matches it firmly. For some rows the clone size is stated as once, few or many, or as a class when expanded; others skip it.

TGTGCCAGTAGTATAGACAGGGAAGGAGGCTACACCTTC	CASSIDREGGYTF	TRBV19	TRBJ1-2	.	.
TGTGCCAGCAGCTTCGAGGGTAGCGCAGATGAGCAGTTCTTC	CASSFEGSADEQFF	TRBV7-7	TRBJ2-1	.	.
TGTGCCAGCAGTGAGGGGGGAATTGCGGCTTTCTTT	CASSEGGIAAFF	TRBV6-1	TRBJ1-1	.	.
TGTGCCAGCAGTTTAACGCAGGGGTACATAGCTAACTATGGCTACACCTTC	CASSLTQGYIANYGYTF	TRBV28	TRBJ1-2	.	.
TGCGCCAGCAGCCGACTCCTAGCGGCACAAGAGACCCAGTACTTC	CASSRLLAAQETQYF	TRBV4-3	TRBJ2-5	TRBD2	once
TGTGCCAGCAGTTTATCGGATACGCAGTATTTT	CASSLSDTQYF	TRBV28	TRBJ2-3	.	few
TGCGCCAGCAGCCCGGGGGGGGGTGACTACGAGCAGTACTTC	CASSPGGGDYEQYF	TRBV5-1	TRBJ2-7	TRBD2	.
TGTGCCAGCAGCCCATCCTACAATGAGCAGTTCTTC	CASSPSYNEQFF	TRBV27	TRBJ2-1	.	.
TGCAGCGTAAAAGGCGGGATCTATGGCTACACCTTC	CSVKGGIYGYTF	TRBV29-1	TRBJ1-2	.	.
TGTGCCAGCTCACCTATGGACAGGGGATTGAACACTGAAGCTTTCTTT	CASSPMDRGLNTEAFF	TRBV18	TRBJ1-1	TRBD1	.
TGTGCCAGCAGCTTGGGACAGGGTATCAGGCCCCAGCATTTT	CASSLGQGIRPQHF	TRBV5-6	TRBJ1-5	TRBD1	.
TGTGCCAGCACAGGGACAGTCACCTATGGCTACACCTTC	CASTGTVTYGYTF	TRBV7-9	TRBJ1-2	TRBD1	.
TGTGCCAGCAGCCGAATATGGCTGGGACAGGGGGCGCTTGGTGAAAAACTGTTTTTT	CASSRIWLGQGALGEKLFF	TRBV7-8	TRBJ1-4	TRBD1	.
TGTGCCAGCAGCTTGAATCAGGGGCAGGATGAAAAACTGTTTTTT	CASSLNQGQDEKLFF	TRBV5-6	TRBJ1-4	.	once
TGTGCTAGTGGTAACGATTCCGGGACAGCCTATGGCTACACCTTC	CASGNDSGTAYGYTF	TRBV12-5	TRBJ1-2	TRBD1	.
TGTGCCAGCAGCCACGTCGAGGGCGGGGGCTACGAGCAGTACTTC	CASSHVEGGGYEQYF	TRBV4-2	TRBJ2-7	TRBD2	.
TGTGCCAGCAGCGTAGATACAGGGGGCTACGAGCAGTACTTC	CASSVDTGGYEQYF	TRBV9	TRBJ2-7	TRBD1	.
TGCGCCAGCAGCGCACTTAAGGGAGCCTACGAGCAGTACTTC	CASSALKGAYEQYF	TRBV4-1	TRBJ2-7	.	.
TGTGCCAGTAGTATTCAGTCCTACAATGAGCAGTTCTTC	CASSIQSYNEQFF	TRBV19	TRBJ2-1	.	.
TGTGCCAGTCATCAGGAATACACCGGGGAGCTGTTTTTT	CASHQEYTGELFF	TRBV19	TRBJ2-2	.	once
TGTGCCAGCAGTTATGGGGCCACCCAAGAGACCCAGTACTTC	CASSYGATQETQYF	TRBV6-5	TRBJ2-5	.	.
TGTGCCAGCAGTTTATGGTCGGTGCGGAACTACGAGCAGTACTTC	CASSLWSVRNYEQYF	TRBV28	TRBJ2-7	.	.
TGCGCCAGCAGCTATACAGGGGGGGACACTGAAGCTTTCTTT	CASSYTGGDTEAFF	TRBV5-1	TRBJ1-1	TRBD1	once
TGTGCCTGGAGTGTATGGCTCACAGATACGCAGTATTTT	CAWSVWLTDTQYF	TRBV30	TRBJ2-3	.	.
TGTGCCAGCAGTTTTGGGGGGGATACGCAGTATTTT	CASSFGGDTQYF	TRBV27	TRBJ2-3	.	.
TGTGCCTGTTTCAGGGAAATGGATGAGACCCAGTACTTC	CACFREMDETQYF	TRBV7-9	TRBJ2-5	.	.
TGTGCCAGTAGTATTCTAGCGGGAGATAACGAGCAGTACTTC	CASSILAGDNEQYF	TRBV19	TRBJ2-7	TRBD2	once
TGTGCCAGCAGTGAATTAGCGGGTGGCTCCTACGAGCAGTACTTC	CASSELAGGSYEQYF	TRBV6-4	TRBJ2-7	TRBD2	.
TGTGCCACCAGCAGAGATTATACGGGGAGGAACACTGAAGCTTTCTTT	CATSRDYTGRNTEAFF	TRBV15	TRBJ1-1	.	.
TGCGCCAGCAGCCAAGACGGAGGGCCTTACAATGAGCAGTTCTTC	CASSQDGGPYNEQFF	TRBV4-3	TRBJ2-1	.	.
TGTGCCAGCAGCGCTGGACAGAGTATGTACGAGCAGTACTTC	CASSAGQSMYEQYF	TRBV11-2	TRBJ2-7	.	.
TGTGCCAGCAAAGCGGGAGTCCATTCCTACAATGAGCAGTTCTTC	CASKAGVHSYNEQFF	TRBV27	TRBJ2-1	TRBD2	few
TGTGCCAGCAGCCAAGATGATGCCGGGGAAGGGTACTTTGGGCAGTTCTTC	CASSQDDAGEGYFGQFF	TRBV4-2	TRBJ2-1	.	.
TGTGCCAGCAGCGATAACTTAGCGGAGAGATTAGATACGCAGTATTTT	CASSDNLAERLDTQYF	TRBV9	TRBJ2-3	.	once
TGCGCCAGCAGCTGGCAGGGACTAGCGGGACTTAGCTCCTACGAGCAGTACTTC	CASSWQGLAGLSSYEQYF	TRBV5-1	TRBJ2-7	TRBD2	.